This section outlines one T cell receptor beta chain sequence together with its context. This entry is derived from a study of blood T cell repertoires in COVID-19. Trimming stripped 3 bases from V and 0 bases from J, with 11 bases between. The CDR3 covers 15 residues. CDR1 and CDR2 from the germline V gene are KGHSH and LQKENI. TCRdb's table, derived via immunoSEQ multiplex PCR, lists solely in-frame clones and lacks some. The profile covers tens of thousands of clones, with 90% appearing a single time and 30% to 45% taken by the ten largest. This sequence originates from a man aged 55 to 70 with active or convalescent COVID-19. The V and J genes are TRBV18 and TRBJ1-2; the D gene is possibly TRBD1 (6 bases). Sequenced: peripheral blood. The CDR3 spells CASSPSTGSNYGYTF. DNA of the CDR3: TGTGCCAGCTCACCTTCGACAGGATCTAACTATGGCTACACCTTC. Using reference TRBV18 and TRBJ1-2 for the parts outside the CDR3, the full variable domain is NAGVMQNPRHLVRRRGQEARLRCSPMKGHSHVYWYRQLPEEGLKFMVYLQKENIIDESGMPKERFSAEFPKEGPSILRIQQVVRGDSAAYFCASSPSTGSNYGYTFGSGTRLTVV.